One T cell receptor beta chain is described in this entry. TCRdb's copy holds only in-frame clones and misses some; the assay was immunoSEQ multiplex PCR. Of some 45,000 clones in the sample, around 89% were seen once. The data originate from a study of PD-L1 blockade in urothelial cancer. Study-wide background: The year 2014 saw patients start atezolizumab, 1,200 mg intravenously every 3 weeks.

The CDR3 is made up of 15 amino acids. With V trimmed by 5 bases and J by 2 bases, 6 bases remained unmatched. CDR1 is MNHEY, CDR2 SVGAGI, per germline. The receptor was isolated from a man aged 80 or over with urothelial cancer. Source: PBMCs, taken around atezolizumab (anti-PD-L1) treatment. This chain uses TRBV6-5 with TRBJ2-3, with 8 bases fitting TRBD2. In DNA, the CDR3 is TGTGCCAGCAGTGCCGGGACTAGGGTCACAGATACGCAGTATTTT. Translating it yields CASSAGTRVTDTQYF.